This TCR beta chain was recovered during a study of blood T cell repertoires in COVID-19. This clone was detected a few times. An end of the junction differs from the germline gene, which may be a read error. Recovery among Cohort 3 donors was established by two negative PCRs, clearance, or symptom resolution. CDR3 length: 18 amino acids. Germline V gene sequence: CDR1 SSHAT, CDR2 FNYEAQ (reference sequence). The protocol was immunoSEQ multiplex PCR, while the TCRdb copy is restricted to in-frame clones and leaves out a portion. The sample has around 260,000 clones; around nine tenths are singletons. The chain recombines TRBV7-7 with TRBJ2-2; 13 bases match TRBD2. The receptor was isolated from a woman aged 25 to 39 who had recovered from COVID-19. Sequenced material: PBMCs or T cells enriched from blood (not recorded which). The CDR3 sequence: CASSDQGLAGTNTGELFF. The CDR3 nucleotides read TGTGCTAGCAGCGACCAGGGACTAGCGGGAACGAACACCGGGGAGCTGTTTTTT.